These T cell receptor beta chains were read from a single sample in a study of blood T cells in healthy people across ages. TCRdb re-called the 5' RACE reads through MiXCR, storing one row per CDR3 protein. The sample yields some 800,000 distinct CDR3 sequences, about 25% seen once. These same data were also listed under a study on T cells of mothers and their children.

What was sequenced was blood. The receptors derive from a boy younger than 18 in good health. CDR3s include the opening cysteine and the closing phenylalanine or tryptophan. The order of the fields is V gene, J gene, clone size, D gene, CDR3 DNA, CDR3 protein. A D gene is named only where the DNA matches it firmly. Size is stated for part of the rows, as once, few or many counts, or as a class when the clone is expanded.

>TRBV29-1|TRBJ2-3|.|.
TGCAGCGTCCCGTCCTGGGAAGAGGGGTATACGCAGTATTTT
CSVPSWEEGYTQYF
>TRBV4-3|TRBJ2-3|.|TRBD2
TGCGCCAGCAGCCAAGAGCGGGAGTTCACAGATACGCAGTATTTT
CASSQEREFTDTQYF
>TRBV28|TRBJ1-3|.|TRBD1
TGTGCCAGCAGTCCGAGGACAGGGCTGATTCCTGGAAACACCATATATTTT
CASSPRTGLIPGNTIYF
>TRBV7-2|TRBJ2-3|few|.
TGTGCCAGCAGCTTCGGTGGGACCGCCACTAGCACAGATACGCAGTATTTT
CASSFGGTATSTDTQYF
>TRBV12-3/TRBV12-4|TRBJ2-7|.|.
TGTGCCAGCAGCGCTACTGACAGCTACGAGCAGTACTTC
CASSATDSYEQYF
>TRBV24-1|TRBJ2-1|.|.
TGTGCCACCAGTGTTGCAGCCTACAATGAGCAGTTCTTC
CATSVAAYNEQFF
>TRBV29-1|TRBJ1-1|.|.
TGCAGCGTCTCCGTGGGGGCTAGAAACACTGAAGCTTTCTTT
CSVSVGARNTEAFF
>TRBV12-3/TRBV12-4|TRBJ2-1|few|TRBD1
TGTGCCAGCACACAGGGGGCGTGGAATGAGCAGTTCTTC
CASTQGAWNEQFF
>TRBV28|TRBJ2-7|.|TRBD1
TGTGCCAGCAGTTCCTCCGGGACAGGCGGAACCTACGAGCAGTACTTC
CASSSSGTGGTYEQYF
>TRBV7-2|TRBJ2-1|.|TRBD1
TGTGCCAGCAGCTTAGATCAGGGGGCGTGGCAGTTCTTC
CASSLDQGAWQFF
>TRBV6-6|TRBJ2-4|few|.
TGTGCCAGCAGACAGTGGGCCAAAAACATTCAGTACTTC
CASRQWAKNIQYF
>TRBV4-3|TRBJ2-5|few|TRBD1
TGCGCCAGCAGCCAAGCGGCAGGGGGAGAGACCCAGTACTTC
CASSQAAGGETQYF
>TRBV7-9|TRBJ2-3|few|TRBD2
TGTGCCAGCAGCCGGAGAGAGGGGACTAGCGGGGGGGCGAGGGGCCCAGATACGCAGTATTTT
CASSRREGTSGGARGPDTQYF
>TRBV12-3/TRBV12-4|TRBJ2-3|few|TRBD2
TGTGCCAGCAGCCCCGGGCTAGCGGTTAGCACAGATACGCAGTATTTT
CASSPGLAVSTDTQYF
>TRBV27|TRBJ2-4|few|.
TGTGCCAGCAGTTTGGGTCGCTACCACATCAACAGGACTACCAAAAACATTCAGTACTTC
CASSLGRYHINRTTKNIQYF
>TRBV6-5|TRBJ2-1|.|.
TGTGCCAGCAGTTACTCGAGTGGGCCCAGAAGTGAGCAGTTCTTC
CASSYSSGPRSEQFF
>TRBV6-8|TRBJ2-7|few|TRBD2
TGTGCCAGCAGATATAGGTGGACTAGGAAAACCTACGAGCAGTACTTC
CASRYRWTRKTYEQYF
>TRBV6-6|TRBJ2-2|few|.
TGTGCCAGCAGTTACTCGACCGGGGACACCGGGGAGCTGTTTTTT
CASSYSTGDTGELFF
>TRBV6-1|TRBJ1-1|.|.
TGTGCCAGCAGTGGTCGGAGGAACACTGAAGCTTTCTTT
CASSGRRNTEAFF
>TRBV28|TRBJ2-3|few|TRBD1
TGTGCCACCCGCGAGTCCGGGACAGGGCCCACAGATACGCAGTATTTT
CATRESGTGPTDTQYF
>TRBV10-3|TRBJ2-4|.|TRBD1
TGTGCCATCAGTGACGGACAGGGGGTGGCCAAAAACATTCAGTACTTC
CAISDGQGVAKNIQYF